This TCR beta chain is from a study of T cell repertoires in cytomegalovirus infection. Whole-study context: Public TCR beta signatures marked donors with CMV infection and the matching HLA.

Each CDR3 protein is one row after TCRdb ran MiXCR on the reads. The table includes around 800,000 distinct CDR3 sequences, approximately 29% detected once. Turning to this clonotype: Its antigen is undetermined.

The receptor comes from a human donor in good health (CMV status not recorded). Some clones in this sample may be carry-over from other donors' samples. This sample comprised cultured CD8+ T cells from PBMCs, obtained from culture after CMV antigen stimulation.

The CDR3 DNA follows: TGTGCCGAGCAGTGGGAGCGGGGCCATGGGCAAGAGACCCAGTACTTC. Translated: CAEQWERGHGQETQYF. The chain links TRBV2 to TRBJ2-5, with 7 bases aligning to TRBD2. Germline CDR1 reads SNHLY; CDR2 reads FYNNEI. CDR3 size: 16 residues. V lost 11 bases to trimming and J lost 2 bases; unmatched junction nucleotides: 17. The entire variable domain, with the rest obtained from reference TRBV2 and TRBJ2-5, is as follows: EPEVTQTPSHQVTQMGQEVILRCVPISNHLYFYWYRQILGQKVEFLVSFYNNEISEKSEIFDDQFSVERPDGSNFTLKIRSTKLEDSAMYFCAEQWERGHGQETQYFGPGTRLLVL.